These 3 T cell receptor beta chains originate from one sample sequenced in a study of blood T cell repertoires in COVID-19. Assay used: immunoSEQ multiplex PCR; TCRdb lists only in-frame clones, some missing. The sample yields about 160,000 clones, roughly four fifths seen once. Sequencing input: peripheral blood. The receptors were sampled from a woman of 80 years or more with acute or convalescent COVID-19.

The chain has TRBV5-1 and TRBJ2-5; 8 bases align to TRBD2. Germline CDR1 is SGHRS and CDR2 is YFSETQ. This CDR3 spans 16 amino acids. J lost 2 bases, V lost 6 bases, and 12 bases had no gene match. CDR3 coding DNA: TGCGCCAGCACCCGGGAGGGGGAAGGAGGGCAAGAGACCCAGTACTTC. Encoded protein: CASTREGEGGQETQYF.

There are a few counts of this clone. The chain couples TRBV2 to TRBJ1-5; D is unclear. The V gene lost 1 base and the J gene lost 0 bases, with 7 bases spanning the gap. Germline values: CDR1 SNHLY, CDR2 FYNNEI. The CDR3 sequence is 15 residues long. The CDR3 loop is CASSEGGSSNQPQHF. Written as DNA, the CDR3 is TGTGCCAGCAGTGAAGGAGGGAGTAGCAATCAGCCCCAGCATTTT.

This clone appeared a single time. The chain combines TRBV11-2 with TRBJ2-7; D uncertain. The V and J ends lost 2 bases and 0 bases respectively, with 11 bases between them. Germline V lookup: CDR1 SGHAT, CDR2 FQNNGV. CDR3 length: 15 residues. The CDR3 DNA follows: TGTGCCAGCAGCTTATTCCCGGGTAGCTCCTACGAGCAGTACTTC. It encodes CASSLFPGSSYEQYF.